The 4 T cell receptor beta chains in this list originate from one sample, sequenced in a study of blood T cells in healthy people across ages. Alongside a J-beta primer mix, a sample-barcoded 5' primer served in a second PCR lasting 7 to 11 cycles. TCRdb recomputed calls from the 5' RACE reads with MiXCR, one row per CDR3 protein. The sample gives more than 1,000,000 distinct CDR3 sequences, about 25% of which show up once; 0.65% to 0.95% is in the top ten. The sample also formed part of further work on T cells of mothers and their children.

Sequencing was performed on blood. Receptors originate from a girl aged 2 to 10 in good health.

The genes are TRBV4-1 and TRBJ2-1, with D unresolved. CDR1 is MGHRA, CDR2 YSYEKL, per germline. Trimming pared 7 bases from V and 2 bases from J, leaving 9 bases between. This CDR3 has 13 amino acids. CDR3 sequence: CASKATTYNEQFF. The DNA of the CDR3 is TGCGCCAGCAAGGCGACCACCTACAATGAGCAGTTCTTC.

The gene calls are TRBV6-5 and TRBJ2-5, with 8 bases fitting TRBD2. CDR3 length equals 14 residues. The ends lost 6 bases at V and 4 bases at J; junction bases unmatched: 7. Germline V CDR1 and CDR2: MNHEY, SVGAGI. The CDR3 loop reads CASRTTSARETQYF. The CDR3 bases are TGTGCCAGCAGGACGACTAGCGCCCGAGAGACCCAGTACTTC.

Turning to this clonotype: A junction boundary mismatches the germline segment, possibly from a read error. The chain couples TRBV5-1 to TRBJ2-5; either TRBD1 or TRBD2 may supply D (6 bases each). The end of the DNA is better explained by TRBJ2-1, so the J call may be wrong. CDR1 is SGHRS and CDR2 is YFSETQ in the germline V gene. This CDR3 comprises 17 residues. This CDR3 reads CASSWGAEDLDYNEQFF. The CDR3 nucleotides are TGCGCCAGCAGCTGGGGGGCCGAGGACCTCGATTACAATGAACAGTTCTTC.

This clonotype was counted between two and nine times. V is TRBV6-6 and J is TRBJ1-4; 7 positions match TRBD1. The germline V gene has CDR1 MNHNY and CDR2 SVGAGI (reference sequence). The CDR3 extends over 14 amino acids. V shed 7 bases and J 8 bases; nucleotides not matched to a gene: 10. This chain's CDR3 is CASTDGQVGEKLFF. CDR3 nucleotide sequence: TGTGCCAGCACCGACGGACAGGTTGGAGAAAAACTGTTTTTT.